Each of the 15 T cell receptor beta chains below was sequenced from the same sample in a study of T cell repertoires in cytomegalovirus infection. Their target antigens are unknown. TCRdb re-called the reads through MiXCR, storing one row per CDR3 protein. The sample records roughly 730,000 distinct CDR3 sequences, 33% being singletons. The material was cultured PBMCs, obtained from culture after CMV antigen stimulation. The receptors stem from a human donor in good health (CMV status not recorded). Some clones in this sample may be carry-over from other donors' samples.

This chain joins TRBV27 and TRBJ2-7, with 9 bases lining up with TRBD1. The J segment lost 1 base and the V segment lost 8 bases, leaving 6 bases of the junction unmatched. CDR1 and CDR2 from the germline V gene are MNHEY and SMNVEV (reference sequence). The CDR3 runs to 14 residues. The CDR3 sequence is CASRRTGASYEQYF. The DNA of the CDR3 is TGTGCCAGCCGTCGGACAGGGGCTTCCTACGAGCAGTACTTC.

The rearrangement joins TRBV7-2 to TRBJ2-7; 9 nucleotides agree with TRBD2. Germline V gives CDR1 SGHTA, CDR2 FQGNSA. CDR3 length equals 15 residues. V was pared by 5 bases and J by 1 base, with 6 bases of the junction left unmatched. The chain's CDR3 is CASSAWLAGSYEQYF. The CDR3 DNA sequence: TGTGCCAGCAGCGCCTGGCTAGCGGGGTCCTACGAGCAGTACTTC. Full variable domain (remainder filled in from reference TRBV7-2 and TRBJ2-7): GAGVSQSPSNKVTEKGKDVELRCDPISGHTALYWYRQSLGQGLEFLIYFQGNSAPDKSGLPSDRFSAERTGGSVSTLTIQRTQQEDSAVYLCASSAWLAGSYEQYFGPGTRLTVT.

This clonotype was seen only once. The genes are TRBV29-1 and TRBJ1-2; TRBD1 matches 7 bases. Germline-derived CDR1 and CDR2 are SQVTM and ANQGSEA. The trim removed 0 bases at V and 5 bases at J, leaving 6 bases unmatched. CDR3 length equals 14 residues. The CDR3: CSVEDRGTAYGYTF. Written as DNA, the CDR3 is TGCAGCGTTGAAGATCGGGGGACAGCGTATGGCTACACCTTC.

The chain carries TRBV15 and TRBJ2-1; D is unresolved. The germline V gene encodes CDR1 LNHNV and CDR2 YYDKDF (reference sequence). V lost 1 base to trimming and J lost 7 bases, with 11 bases between them. This CDR3 has 14 residues. In DNA form, the CDR3 reads TGTGCCACCAGCAGAGCGGGCCCTCAAAATGAGCAGTTCTTC. Its translation is CATSRAGPQNEQFF.

The chain joins TRBV5-1 to TRBJ1-1, with D unclear. This CDR3 spans 14 amino acids. Germline V lookup: CDR1 SGHRS, CDR2 YFSETQ. The V and J ends lost 2 bases and 3 bases respectively, with 11 bases between them. The DNA for the CDR3 is TGCGCCAGCAGCTTTTTCCTGAAGGACACTGAAGCTTTCTTT. Its protein product is CASSFFLKDTEAFF.

This clonotype has ten or more counts. The chain joins TRBV7-2 to TRBJ2-7; tentative D call: TRBD2 (6 bases). Germline V lookup: CDR1 SGHTA, CDR2 FQGNSA. V shed 5 bases and J shed 7 bases, with 9 bases lying between them. The CDR3 sequence is 11 residues long. The CDR3 here is CASSTSGEQYF. CDR3 DNA: TGTGCCAGCAGCACCAGCGGGGAGCAGTACTTC. The full variable domain, rest sourced from reference TRBV7-2 and TRBJ2-7, is GAGVSQSPSNKVTEKGKDVELRCDPISGHTALYWYRQSLGQGLEFLIYFQGNSAPDKSGLPSDRFSAERTGGSVSTLTIQRTQQEDSAVYLCASSTSGEQYFGPGTRLTVT.

This rearrangement joins TRBV27 to TRBJ2-3, with TRBD2 as a possible D gene (5 bases). Trimming took 11 bases from V and 6 from J, leaving 21 bases between them. Germline-derived CDR1 and CDR2 are MNHEY and SMNVEV (reference sequence). This CDR3 region has 14 residues. In DNA form, the CDR3 reads TGTGCCCCCGTGGGGAGCCCCCTCAAGGATACGCAGTATTTT. This codes for CAPVGSPLKDTQYF.

The table lists this clonotype with a few counts. The chain uses TRBV10-2 and TRBJ2-1; TRBD2 agrees at 12 bases. The CDR3 runs to 17 residues. J was trimmed by 3 bases and V by 2 bases; bases with no gene match: 5. Germline V gene data show CDR1 as WSHSY and CDR2 as SAAADI. The CDR3 loop is CASSELAGGVGYNEQFF. CDR3 DNA sequence: TGCGCCAGCAGTGAGCTAGCGGGAGGGGTGGGCTACAATGAGCAGTTCTTC.

In its sample, this clonotype was seen a few times. The genes are TRBV12-3 or TRBV12-4 and TRBJ2-4; D possibly matches TRBD1 or TRBD2 (6 bases each). The CDR3 has 14 amino acids. Trimming left V 10 bases short and J 5 bases short, with 18 bases between. The CDR3 loop is CATTGMGGQNIQYF. CDR3 sequence (DNA): TGTGCCACAACGGGGATGGGGGGCCAAAACATTCAGTACTTC.

This clonotype has just a few counts. At one end the junction does not follow the germline gene, possibly because of a read error. The chain uses TRBV7-2 and TRBJ1-1, with D unclear. The V gene's germline CDR1 is SGHTA and CDR2 FQGNSA. There are 14 residues in the CDR3. The CDR3 protein is CASSLAFPGTEAFF. The CDR3 DNA follows: TGTGCCAGCAGCCTAGCTTTTCCGGGGACTGAAGCTTTCTTT.

This clonotype turned up a few times. This chain links TRBV3-1 with TRBJ1-5; no firm D call. The V and J ends lost 0 bases and 7 bases respectively, with 7 bases between them. The germline V gene encodes CDR1 LGHDT and CDR2 YNNKEL (reference sequence). This CDR3 is 13 amino acids long. CDR3 in DNA: TGTGCCAGCAGCCAAGACGCGGGGCAGCCCCAGCATTTT. It yields the protein CASSQDAGQPQHF. The full variable domain, in which reference TRBV3-1 and TRBJ1-5 provide the parts outside the CDR3, is DTAVSQTPKYLVTQMGNDKSIKCEQNLGHDTMYWYKQDSKKFLKIMFSYNNKELIINETVPNRFSPKSPDKAHLNLHINSLELGDSAVYFCASSQDAGQPQHFGDGTRLSIL.

This clonotype was seen many times. This chain joins TRBV12-3 or TRBV12-4 and TRBJ2-3; 13 nucleotides agree with TRBD2. The CDR3 has 15 residues. V trimming: 3 bases; J trimming: 8 bases; junction bases outside the gene matches: 5. CDR3 nucleotide sequence: TGTGCCAGCAGTTTCGGACTAGCGGGGGAGGGTACGCAGTATTTT. Residues: CASSFGLAGEGTQYF.

There are a few counts of this clonotype. The chain is built from TRBV5-5 and TRBJ2-7; 9 nucleotides agree with TRBD1. J gave up 2 bases and V 3 bases, and 6 bases lay outside the gene matches. The CDR3 runs 15 residues. CDR1 is SGHKS and CDR2 is YYEKEE in the germline V gene (reference sequence). The chain's CDR3 is CASSSGQGIPYEQYF. As DNA, the CDR3 is TGTGCCAGCAGCTCGGGACAGGGAATACCCTACGAGCAGTACTTC.

This clonotype was recorded a few times. V and J are TRBV5-4 and TRBJ1-4; TRBD1 is a possible D gene (5 bases). The CDR3 consists of 16 residues. V lost 4 bases and J 7 bases, leaving 20 bases between the germline ends. From germline, CDR1 is SGHNT and CDR2 YYREEE (reference sequence). CDR3 in amino acids: CASSKSRPGVFEKLFF. The CDR3, as DNA: TGTGCCAGCAGCAAATCACGTCCGGGGGTATTTGAAAAACTGTTTTTT.

This clonotype was counted many times. J is TRBJ1-5 and V is TRBV28; 7 bases line up with TRBD1. The CDR3 has 13 amino acids. V lost 10 bases and J lost 6; bases outside the gene matches: 9. Germline V CDR1 and CDR2: MDHEN, SYDVKM. This CDR3 is CATYEGGGQPQHF. The CDR3, as DNA: TGTGCCACCTACGAAGGGGGCGGTCAGCCCCAGCATTTT.